This T cell receptor beta chain was recorded in a study of T cells in Graves' hyperthyroidism and ophthalmopathy. Regarding the study as a whole: Researchers found most expanded thyroid clonotypes above 0.001 in blood as well.

The TCR beta CDR3 regions underwent amplification using RNA transcripts as the source. HTBI primers were employed in a first-round RT-PCR of the TCR CDR3. In TCRdb, the multiplex PCR reads were re-called with MiXCR into one record per CDR3 protein. The repertoire holds 480,000 or so distinct CDR3 sequences, with over 45% as singletons. This clonotype was seen repeatedly, ten times or more. What it recognizes is unknown. Material: peripheral blood or thyroid tissue (not recorded which). The sequence came from an adult woman with Graves' disease, either hyperthyroidism or ophthalmopathy (not recorded which).

CDR3 coding DNA: TGTGCCAGCAGCGCGACGGACAGGGCCAACGAGCAGTACTTC. Its translation: CASSATDRANEQYF. This rearrangement joins TRBV9 to TRBJ2-7; TRBD1 matches 8 bases. The CDR3 is made up of 14 amino acids. Germline V CDR1 and CDR2: SGDLS, YYNGEE. J lost 5 bases, V lost 3 bases, and 7 bases had no gene match. The full variable domain, rest sourced from reference TRBV9 and TRBJ2-7, is DSGVTQTPKHLITATGQRVTLRCSPRSGDLSVYWYQQSLDQGLQFLIQYYNGEERAKGNILERFSAQQFPDLHSELNLSSLELGDSALYFCASSATDRANEQYFGPGTRLTVT.